This section outlines one T cell receptor (beta chain) sequence together with its context. Its cognate antigen is unknown. Each cell subset's genomic DNA was divided evenly among several immunoSEQ plates. Libraries were prepared by immunoSEQ multiplex PCR; TCRdb keeps only in-frame clonotypes and omits some of them. The sample has 780,000 or so clones; 72% are singletons. The junction had 14 bases not matched to a gene; V was cut back by 5 bases and J by 4 bases. CDR3 length equals 18 residues. Germline loops: CDR1 LNHDA, CDR2 SQIVND (reference sequence). This sample was included in a study of shared clonotypes between healthy human individuals. Whole-study findings and limits: Across subsets, estimated richness was generally greater for naive than for memory populations. With a handful of donors compared, approximately 5% of naive CD4 clonotypes were shared.

Adult Caucasians living in Nashville, Tennessee made up all of the donors. The chain couples TRBV19 to TRBJ2-5; 12 bases are a match to TRBD2. The source material was memory CD4+ T cells sorted from blood. The subset denotes: CD45RA-negative fraction. The origin of this receptor is a woman aged 25 to 39 in good health. DNA for the CDR3: TGTGCCAGTAGTCCCCGACTAGCGGGAGCCCCCAATAGAGAGACCCAGTACTTC. It encodes CASSPRLAGAPNRETQYF.